This T cell receptor (beta chain) was sequenced in a study of regulatory T cells in long-lasting Graves disease. The CDR3 is 13 amino acids. V lost 5 bases, J lost 0 bases, and 11 bases lay in between. Germline V gives CDR1 SQVTM, CDR2 ANQGSEA. This clonotype has at least ten counts. Stated time point: newly diagnosed GD, antithyroid drugs for less than 3 months. With RNA extracted from PBMCs as input, the TCR library was made. Building the TCR beta libraries relied on iRepertoire HTBI primers, and CDR3 regions underwent Arm-PCR. Each CDR3 protein is one row after TCRdb ran MiXCR on the multiplex PCR reads. Of 450,000 to 600,000 distinct CDR3 sequences listed, approximately 15% are singletons. These data also featured in a second study, about T cells in Graves' hyperthyroidism and ophthalmopathy.

This TCR came from a man aged 30 to 39 with Graves disease. Sequences were derived from peripheral blood mononuclear cells (PBMCs), sampled at new diagnosis, from a patient treated with antithyroid drugs. This sequence joins TRBV29-1 and TRBJ2-7; D perhaps matches TRBD2 (5 bases). The CDR3 DNA follows: TGCAGCGTTCTTCTGGGGAGCTCCTACGAGCAGTACTTC. It encodes CSVLLGSSYEQYF.